The T cell receptor (beta chain) described here comes from a study of control samples from healthy donors and cancer patients (TCRdb year 2020). The library relied on the immunoSEQ multiplex PCR assay. Entries here come from immuneACCESS through TCRdb and include only in-frame sequences with V and J called. Some clones fail to appear in such tables; in the studies checked, an unresolved V gene covers under half of the shortfall, and the cause of the remainder is unknown. In this sample the table shows about 130,000 clones, 80% to 95% of which occur a single time. Around 5.1% of the sample is held by the ten biggest clonotypes. To note about this clone: Its antigen is currently not known. No clone much larger than this one lies a single base away; base qualities are absent.

CDR1 and CDR2, looked up from the germline V gene, are SGDLS and YYNGEE. Germline trimming: 4 bases from V, 7 bases from J; junction bases outside gene matches: 15. Counted from cysteine to phenylalanine, this CDR3 has 17 amino acids. Only the CDR3 part of the read is kept: 51 bases, read in frame from the first base. The V and J genes are TRBV9 and TRBJ2-2, with TRBD1 matching 8 junction bases. The sequence was collected from a man between 18 and 35 years old in good health. Sequencing was done on a sample of blood. The nucleotide sequence is given as TGTGCCAGCAGCAGTTCCGGGACAGGTATATATGGCGGGGAGCTGTTTTTT. Translated, it gives CASSSSGTGIYGGELFF.